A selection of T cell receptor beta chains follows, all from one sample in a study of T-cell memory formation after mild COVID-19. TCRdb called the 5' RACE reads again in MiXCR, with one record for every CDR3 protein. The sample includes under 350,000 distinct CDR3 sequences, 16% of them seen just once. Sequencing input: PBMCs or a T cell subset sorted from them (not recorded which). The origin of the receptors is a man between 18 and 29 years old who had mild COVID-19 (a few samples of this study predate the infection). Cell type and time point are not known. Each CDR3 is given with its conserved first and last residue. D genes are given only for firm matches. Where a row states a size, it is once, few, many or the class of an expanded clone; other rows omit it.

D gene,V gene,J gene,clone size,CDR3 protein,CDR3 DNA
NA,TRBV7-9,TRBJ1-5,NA,CASSLRPGNQPQHF,TGTGCCAGCAGCTTAAGGCCAGGCAATCAGCCCCAGCATTTT
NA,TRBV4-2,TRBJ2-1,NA,CASSQDPTWEQFF,TGTGCCAGCAGCCAAGATCCGACTTGGGAGCAGTTCTTC
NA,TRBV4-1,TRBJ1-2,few,CASRQEPGAFYGYTF,TGCGCCAGCAGACAAGAGCCGGGGGCCTTCTATGGCTACACCTTC
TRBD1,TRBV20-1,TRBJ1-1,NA,CSAKTGAWPEAFF,TGCAGTGCTAAAACAGGGGCTTGGCCTGAAGCTTTCTTT
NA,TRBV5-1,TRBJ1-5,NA,CASSLVGGSQHQHF,TGCGCCAGCAGCTTGGTTGGGGGCAGTCAGCACCAGCATTTT
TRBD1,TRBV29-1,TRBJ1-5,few,CSVEVCWTGDNQPQHF,TGCAGCGTTGAAGTGTGTTGGACAGGGGACAATCAGCCCCAGCATTTT
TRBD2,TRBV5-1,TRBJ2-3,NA,CASSLMASGGSDTQYF,TGCGCCAGCAGCTTGATGGCCTCGGGGGGGTCGGATACGCAGTATTTT
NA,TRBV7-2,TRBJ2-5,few,CASSKGGSEETQYF,TGTGCCAGCAGCAAAGGGGGTTCCGAAGAGACCCAGTACTTC
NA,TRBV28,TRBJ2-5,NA,CASSLTTPGETQYF,TGTGCCAGCAGTCTAACAACACCGGGCGAGACCCAGTACTTC
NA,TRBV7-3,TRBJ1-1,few,CASRGIRNRAGEAFF,TGTGCCAGCAGGGGGATCAGGAACCGGGCCGGTGAAGCTTTCTTT
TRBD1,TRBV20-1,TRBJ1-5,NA,CSAAGQGAWENQPQHF,TGCAGTGCGGCGGGACAGGGGGCGTGGGAAAATCAGCCCCAGCATTTT
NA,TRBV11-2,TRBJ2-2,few,CASSLSGRTGELFF,TGTGCCAGCAGCTTGTCAGGGAGGACCGGGGAGCTGTTTTTT
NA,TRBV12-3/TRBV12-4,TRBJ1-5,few,CASSLTRDQPQHF,TGTGCCAGCTCGCTCACCAGGGATCAGCCCCAGCATTTT
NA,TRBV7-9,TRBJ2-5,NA,CASSSTMGAETQYF,TGTGCCAGCAGCTCGACTATGGGGGCAGAGACCCAGTACTTC
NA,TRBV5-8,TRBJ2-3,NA,CASSLRTRSTDTQYF,TGTGCCAGCAGCTTGAGGACACGTAGCACAGATACGCAGTATTTT
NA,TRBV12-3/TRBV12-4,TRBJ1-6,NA,CASTWGGRGAPLHF,TGTGCCAGCACCTGGGGGGGGAGGGGGGCACCCCTCCACTTT
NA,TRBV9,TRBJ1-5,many,CASSVDADQPQHF,TGTGCCAGCAGCGTAGATGCGGATCAGCCCCAGCATTTT
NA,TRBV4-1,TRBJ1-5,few,CASSGNRGVDQPQHF,TGCGCCAGCAGCGGGAATCGAGGGGTCGATCAGCCCCAGCATTTT
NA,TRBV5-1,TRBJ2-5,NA,CASSLGPASQETQYF,TGCGCCAGCAGCTTGGGGCCGGCCAGCCAAGAGACCCAGTACTTC
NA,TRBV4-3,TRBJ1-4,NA,CASSEGRSNEKLFF,TGCGCCAGCAGCGAAGGACGGAGTAATGAAAAACTGTTTTTT
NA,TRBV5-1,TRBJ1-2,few,CASSSYMDGYTF,TGCGCCAGCAGCTCATACATGGATGGCTACACCTTC
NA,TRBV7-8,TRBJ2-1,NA,CASGLTGGDNEQFF,TGTGCCAGCGGTCTGACGGGGGGCGACAATGAGCAGTTCTTC
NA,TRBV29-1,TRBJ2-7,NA,CSVVTAYEQYF,TGCAGCGTCGTGACAGCCTACGAGCAGTACTTC
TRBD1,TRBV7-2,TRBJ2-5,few,CASSADRAIETQYF,TGTGCCAGCAGCGCAGACAGGGCTATCGAGACCCAGTACTTC
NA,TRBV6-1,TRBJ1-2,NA,CASRERGKADYGYTF,TGTGCCAGCCGGGAAAGGGGGAAGGCGGACTATGGCTACACCTTC
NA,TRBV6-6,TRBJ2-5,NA,CASSYHSETQYF,TGTGCCAGCAGTTACCATTCAGAGACCCAGTACTTC
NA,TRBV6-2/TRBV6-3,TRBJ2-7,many,CASMWAAGNEQYF,TGTGCCAGCATGTGGGCGGCGGGGAACGAGCAGTACTTC
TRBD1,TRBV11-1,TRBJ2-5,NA,CASSLDRGWTQYF,TGTGCCAGCAGCCTGGACAGGGGCTGGACCCAGTACTTC
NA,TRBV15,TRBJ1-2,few,CATTDGLNYGYTF,TGTGCCACCACGGACGGACTAAACTATGGCTACACCTTC